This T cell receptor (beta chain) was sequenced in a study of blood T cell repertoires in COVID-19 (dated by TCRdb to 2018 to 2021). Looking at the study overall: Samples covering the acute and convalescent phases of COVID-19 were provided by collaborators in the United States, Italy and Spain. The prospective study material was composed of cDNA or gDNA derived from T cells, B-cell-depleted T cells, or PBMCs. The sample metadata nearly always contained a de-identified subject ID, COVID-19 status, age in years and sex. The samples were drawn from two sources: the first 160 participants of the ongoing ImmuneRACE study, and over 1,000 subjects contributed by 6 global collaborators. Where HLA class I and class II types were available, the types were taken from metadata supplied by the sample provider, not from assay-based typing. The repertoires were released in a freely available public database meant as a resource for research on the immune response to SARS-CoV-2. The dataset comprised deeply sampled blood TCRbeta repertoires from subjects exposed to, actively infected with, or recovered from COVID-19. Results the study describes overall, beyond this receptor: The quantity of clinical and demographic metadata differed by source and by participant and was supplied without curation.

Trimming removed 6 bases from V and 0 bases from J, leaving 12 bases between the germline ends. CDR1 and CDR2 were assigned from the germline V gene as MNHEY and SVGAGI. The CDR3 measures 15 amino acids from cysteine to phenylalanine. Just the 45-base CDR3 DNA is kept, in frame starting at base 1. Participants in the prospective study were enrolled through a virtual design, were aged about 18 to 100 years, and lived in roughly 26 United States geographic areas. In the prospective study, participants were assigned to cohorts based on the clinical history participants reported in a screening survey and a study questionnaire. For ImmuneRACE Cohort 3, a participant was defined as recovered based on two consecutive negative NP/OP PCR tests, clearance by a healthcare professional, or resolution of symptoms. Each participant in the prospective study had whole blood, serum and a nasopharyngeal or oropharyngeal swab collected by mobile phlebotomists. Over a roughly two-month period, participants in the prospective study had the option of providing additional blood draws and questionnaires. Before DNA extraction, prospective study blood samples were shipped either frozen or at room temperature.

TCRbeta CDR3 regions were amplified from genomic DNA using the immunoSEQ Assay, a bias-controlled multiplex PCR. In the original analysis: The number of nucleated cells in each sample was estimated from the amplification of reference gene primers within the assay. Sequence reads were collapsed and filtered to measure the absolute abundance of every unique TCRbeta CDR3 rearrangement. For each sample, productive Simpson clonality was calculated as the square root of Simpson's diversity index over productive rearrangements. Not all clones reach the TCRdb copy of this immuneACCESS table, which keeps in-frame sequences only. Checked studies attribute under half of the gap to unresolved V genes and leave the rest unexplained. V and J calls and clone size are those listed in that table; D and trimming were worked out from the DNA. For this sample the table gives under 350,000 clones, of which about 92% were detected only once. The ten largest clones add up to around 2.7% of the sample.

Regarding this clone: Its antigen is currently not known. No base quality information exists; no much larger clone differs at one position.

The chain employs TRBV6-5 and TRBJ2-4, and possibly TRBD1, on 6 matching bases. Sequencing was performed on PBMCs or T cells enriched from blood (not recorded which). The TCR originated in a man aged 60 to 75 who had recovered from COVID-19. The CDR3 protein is CASSPGQLAKNIQYF. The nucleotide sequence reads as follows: TGTGCCAGCAGCCCCGGACAGCTAGCCAAAAACATTCAGTACTTC.